The text below deals with one T cell receptor beta chain. Seattle cases were enrolled at active infection and followed longitudinally. The data belong to a study of blood T cell repertoires in COVID-19. Study-level information: Acute and convalescent COVID-19 specimens originated in the United States, Italy and Spain. T cells, B-cell-depleted T cells, or PBMCs provided the cDNA or gDNA that served as material.

In the study's own analysis: Quantification of nucleated cells was approximated via reference gene primer amplification. Libraries were prepared by immunoSEQ multiplex PCR; TCRdb keeps only in-frame clonotypes and omits some of them. The V and J calls and the clone size are those of that table, but D and trimming were determined from the DNA. There are 100,000 to 150,000 clones in the sample; around nine tenths occur only once, and 3.5% to 5% lies in the top ten. From germline, CDR1 is SGDLS and CDR2 YYNGEE. This CDR3 comprises 15 residues. The V segment lost 0 bases and the J segment 2 bases; nucleotides outside the gene matches: 2.

This chain links TRBV9 with TRBJ2-1; 7 bases agree with TRBD1. The clonotype was recovered from a man aged 55 to 70 with COVID-19, enrolled during active disease. The sequenced sample consisted of peripheral blood. DNA for the CDR3: TGTGCCAGCAGCGTAGCTGGGACAGCCTACAATGAGCAGTTCTTC. Translated: CASSVAGTAYNEQFF.